The 10 T cell receptor beta chains below were found in one sample sequenced in a study of CD8+ T cells in alopecia areata. Isolated RNA was reverse transcribed into cDNA used as the sequencing template. The data were produced by immunoSEQ multiplex PCR, yet TCRdb's version contains in-frame clones alone and is incomplete. Among 95,000 to 150,000 clones listed, around 48% were seen once. Sequencing was done on a sample of NKG2D-low CD8+ T cells sorted from blood. The receptors were sampled from a human donor with alopecia areata.

The chain is built from TRBV7-9 and TRBJ2-5; 7 bases fit TRBD1. V lost 7 bases to trimming and J lost 5 bases; unmatched junction nucleotides: 10. The CDR3 has 14 residues. Germline V CDR1 and CDR2: SEHNR, FQNEAQ (reference sequence). The CDR3 sequence: CASTPQGPEETQYF. The DNA of the CDR3 is TGTGCCAGCACCCCACAGGGGCCTGAGGAGACCCAGTACTTC. Supplemented by reference TRBV7-9 and TRBJ2-5, the full variable domain reads DTGVSQNPRHKITKRGQNVTFRCDPISEHNRLYWYRQTLGQGPEFLTYFQNEAQLEKSRLLSDRFSAERPKGSFSTLEIQRTEQGDSAMYLCASTPQGPEETQYFGPGTRLLVL.

This chain connects TRBV29-1 to TRBJ2-4; D might be TRBD2 (6 bases). Trimming left V 3 bases short and J 5 bases short, with 11 bases between. The CDR3 totals 13 residues. Germline V gene data show CDR1 as SQVTM and CDR2 as ANQGSEA. CDR3 amino acids: CSVEAERENIQYF. In DNA form, the CDR3 reads TGCAGCGTTGAGGCGGAGCGGGAAAACATTCAGTACTTC.

The DNA of the CDR3 is TGCGCCAGCAGTCCCGGGGTAGGGGAGGCGCCACAAGAGACCCAGTACTTC. It is translated as CASSPGVGEAPQETQYF. This rearrangement joins TRBV5-1 to TRBJ2-5, with D possibly being TRBD2 (6 bases). Between the trimmed V and J ends, which lost 5 bases and 2 bases, there was a span of 22 bases. Germline loops: CDR1 SGHRS, CDR2 YFSETQ. This CDR3 is built from 17 residues.

The J gene is TRBJ2-7, the V gene TRBV6-5; perhaps TRBD2 as D (5 bases). The V and J ends lost 5 bases and 4 bases respectively, with 12 bases between them. CDR1 is MNHEY, CDR2 SVGAGI, per germline. This CDR3 comprises 13 residues. CDR3 bases: TGTGCCAGCAGTGCCCTCGGAGGTTACGAGCAGTACTTC. It encodes CASSALGGYEQYF.

The V and J genes are TRBV29-1 and TRBJ2-1, with 8 bases that match TRBD2. The CDR3 totals 16 residues. In germline, CDR1 is SQVTM, CDR2 ANQGSEA. With V trimmed by 5 bases and J by 0 bases, 9 bases remained unmatched. The CDR3 DNA is TGCAGCGTTCGAACTAGCGGTCCGAGCTCCTACAATGAGCAGTTCTTC. It is translated as CSVRTSGPSSYNEQFF.

There are a few counts of this clone. The chain recombines TRBV28 with TRBJ1-1; 9 positions agree with TRBD1. Germline CDR1 and CDR2: MDHEN and SYDVKM. This CDR3 region has 13 residues. Losses at the gene ends were 5 bases for V and 5 bases for J; bases not matched to a gene: 3. The chain's CDR3 is CASSHRGLTEAFF. The CDR3 DNA reads TGTGCCAGCAGTCACAGGGGGCTAACTGAAGCTTTCTTT.

V usage is TRBV6-5 and J usage is TRBJ2-4; D unresolved. Germline V gene data show CDR1 as MNHEY and CDR2 as SVGAGI. V lost 4 bases and J lost 10, with 8 bases in between. This CDR3 has 11 residues. CDR3 DNA: TGTGCCAGCAGTTCTGGCGAGATTCAGTACTTC. It yields the protein CASSSGEIQYF.

The J gene is TRBJ2-1, the V gene TRBV4-1; D unresolved. CDR3 length equals 13 residues. Germline V gene data show CDR1 as MGHRA and CDR2 as YSYEKL. V dropped 4 bases and J dropped 9 bases, with 13 bases sitting between them. This chain's CDR3 is CASSLFHTGEQFF. In DNA form, the CDR3 reads TGCGCCAGCAGCCTCTTTCACACGGGTGAGCAGTTCTTC.

V gene TRBV5-1 combines with J gene TRBJ1-1; D not resolved. Trimming cost V 0 bases and J 1 base, with 7 bases left between them. Germline loops: CDR1 SGHRS, CDR2 YFSETQ. CDR3 length: 14 residues. CDR3 sequence (DNA): TGCGCCAGCAGCTTGGGACACGGGAACACTGAAGCTTTCTTT. Translating it yields CASSLGHGNTEAFF.

This clone was found a few times. This chain links TRBV29-1 with TRBJ2-7; maybe TRBD2 (6 bases). Per germline, CDR1 SQVTM and CDR2 ANQGSEA. This CDR3 spans 17 amino acids. The germline V and J ends were trimmed by 0 bases and 0 bases, with 18 bases remaining between them. As DNA, the CDR3 is TGCAGCGTTGAAGAATGGGGATGGGACTCCAACTCCTACGAGCAGTACTTC. Amino acids: CSVEEWGWDSNSYEQYF.